This TCR beta chain comes out of a study of cytomegalovirus exposure and HLA in healthy donors. The table came from immunoSEQ multiplex PCR; TCRdb's copy has only in-frame clones and leaves some out. The repertoire consists of almost 65,000 clones, with around 89% occurring once and the leading ten covering 1.5% to 2%. From germline, CDR1 is SGHRS and CDR2 YFSETQ. There are 14 residues in the CDR3. V gave up 0 bases and J gave up 5 bases, with 8 bases separating them. The V gene is TRBV5-1, the J gene TRBJ2-2, with D unresolved. This sequence originates from a woman aged 18-29 years in good health and CMV-seronegative. Sequenced: PBMCs. CDR3 coding DNA: TGCGCCAGCAGCTTGGAACGCGTAACCGGGGAGCTGTTTTTT. As protein: CASSLERVTGELFF.